These 20 T cell receptor beta chains came from one sample sequenced in a study of cytomegalovirus exposure and HLA in healthy donors. PCR amplification relied on 60 Vbeta primers (plus 13 Jbeta primers). Sequenced by immunoSEQ multiplex PCR; TCRdb stores in-frame clones only, minus some. Found here are 150,000 to 200,000 clones, around three quarters of them singletons; the top ten hold around 3.5%. Input material: PBMCs. These receptors were obtained from a man aged 30-40 years in good health and CMV-seropositive.

The chain links TRBV7-2 to TRBJ2-6; 10 nucleotides match TRBD1. Germline V lookup: CDR1 SGHTA, CDR2 FQGNSA. The CDR3 is 16 amino acids. With V trimmed by 7 bases and J by 6 bases, 9 bases remained unmatched. The CDR3 nucleotides read TGTGCCAGCACTCGACAGGGGGCGCCCACGGCCAACGTCCTGACTTTC. Translation: CASTRQGAPTANVLTF.

This chain joins TRBV11-1 and TRBJ1-2; D remains unclear. V lost 2 bases and J lost 4, with 11 bases in between. Germline loops: CDR1 SGHAT, CDR2 FQDESV (reference sequence). The CDR3 totals 14 residues. CDR3 in DNA: TGTGCCAGCAGCTTACCACCCCTCGGCTATGGCTACACCTTC. This translates into CASSLPPLGYGYTF.

The chain employs TRBV28 and TRBJ1-6; unclear D gene. In germline, CDR1 is MDHEN, CDR2 SYDVKM. There are 12 residues in the CDR3. V was shortened by 3 bases and J by 10 bases, with 7 bases between the two germline ends. The CDR3 DNA reads as TGTGCCAGCAGTTTGGCCGTATCACCCCTCCACTTT. Protein: CASSLAVSPLHF.

This sequence joins TRBV7-9 and TRBJ2-7; 7 nucleotides agree with TRBD1. There are 15 residues in the CDR3. The germline V gene has CDR1 SEHNR and CDR2 FQNEAQ (reference sequence). V shed 2 bases, J shed 1 base, and the junction held 5 bases outside the gene matches. The CDR3 is CASSLTQGVSYEQYF. For the CDR3, the DNA is TGTGCCAGCAGCTTAACGCAGGGGGTGTCCTACGAGCAGTACTTC.

This clone was found a few times. The chain employs TRBV7-9 and TRBJ2-5, with TRBD1 identical over 11 bases. Germline V gene lookup returns CDR1 SEHNR and CDR2 FQNEAQ (reference sequence). Germline trimming cut 10 bases from V and 7 bases from J; bases unmatched to any gene: 11. The CDR3 totals 14 residues. CDR3 DNA sequence: TGTGCCACCGGACAGGGGGCTCGAGAAGGGACCCAGTACTTC. It translates to CATGQGAREGTQYF.

This rearrangement joins TRBV7-2 to TRBJ2-5, with a tentative D call TRBD1 (6 bases). Per the germline V gene, CDR1 is SGHTA and CDR2 is FQGNSA. The length of the CDR3 is 15 residues. V shed 4 bases and J shed 4 bases, with 16 bases lying between them. The CDR3, as DNA: TGTGCCAGCAGCTACCCAACAGGGAGTGGAGAGACCCAGTACTTC. Protein: CASSYPTGSGETQYF.

In its sample, this clone was seen a few times. The chain uses TRBV6-5 and TRBJ2-3; TRBD2 agrees at 7 bases. The CDR3 runs to 15 residues. Germline V CDR1 and CDR2: MNHEY, SVGAGI. V gave up 8 bases and J gave up 2 bases; unmatched junction bases: 10. CDR3 DNA: TGTGCCAGCTCAACCCTGGGAGGGATCACAGATACGCAGTATTTT. This translates into CASSTLGGITDTQYF.

The genes are TRBV4-1 and TRBJ1-1, with 8 bases identical to TRBD1. V was clipped by 4 bases and J by 6 bases; unmatched bases: 16. Germline V CDR1 and CDR2: MGHRA, YSYEKL. The CDR3 is 17 amino acids. CDR3 coding DNA: TGCGCCAGCAGCCCGAATTACCGACAGGGGAACGATCCTGAAGCTTTCTTT. Its protein is CASSPNYRQGNDPEAFF.

The rearrangement joins TRBV14 to TRBJ1-1; 9 bases match TRBD1. Germline V gene data show CDR1 as SGHDN and CDR2 as FVKESK. The CDR3 sequence is 13 residues long. The V segment lost 8 bases and the J segment 3 bases; nucleotides outside the gene matches: 4. The CDR3 is CASGGQGDTEAFF. Written as DNA, the CDR3 is TGTGCCAGCGGGGGACAGGGTGACACTGAAGCTTTCTTT.

The rearrangement joins TRBV4-1 to TRBJ2-7; the D gene is possibly TRBD1 (6 bases). The CDR3 loop spans 15 amino acids. From germline, CDR1 is MGHRA and CDR2 YSYEKL. The V and J ends lost 3 bases and 0 bases respectively, with 12 bases between them. DNA of the CDR3: TGCGCCAGCAGCCAGGCACCGACAGGCTCCTACGAGCAGTACTTC. This codes for CASSQAPTGSYEQYF.

The gene calls are TRBV9 and TRBJ2-7, with 7 bases lining up with TRBD1. CDR1 is SGDLS, CDR2 YYNGEE, per germline. Trimming at V came to 3 bases and at J to 7 bases, leaving 7 bases not matched to a gene. The CDR3 spans 13 residues. The CDR3 DNA reads as TGTGCCAGCAGCGGTCGACAGGGATGGGAGCAGTACTTC. This translates into CASSGRQGWEQYF. Drawing the rest from reference TRBV9 and TRBJ2-7, the complete variable domain is DSGVTQTPKHLITATGQRVTLRCSPRSGDLSVYWYQQSLDQGLQFLIQYYNGEERAKGNILERFSAQQFPDLHSELNLSSLELGDSALYFCASSGRQGWEQYFGPGTRLTVT.

This chain connects TRBV19 to TRBJ1-5; 8 nucleotides align to TRBD1. Trimming at V came to 10 bases and at J to 5 bases, leaving 19 bases not matched to a gene. The CDR3 extends over 17 amino acids. CDR1 is LNHDA, CDR2 SQIVND, per germline (reference sequence). The CDR3, as DNA: TGTGCCACTCGGGTCCAGGGGGCCATGTTGAGCCATCAGCCCCAGCATTTT. As protein: CATRVQGAMLSHQPQHF.

The rearrangement links TRBV5-1 to TRBJ1-2, with 8 nucleotides matching TRBD1. Germline CDR1 reads SGHRS; CDR2 reads YFSETQ. CDR3 length: 13 amino acids. V trimming: 1 base; J trimming: 8 bases; junction bases outside the gene matches: 4. CDR3 in DNA: TGCGCCAGCAGCTTGTCAGGGGACAGGGGCTACACCTTC. This codes for CASSLSGDRGYTF.

This clone was counted between two and nine times. The CDR3 sequence: CASSYRGGAYYEQYF. DNA of the CDR3: TGTGCCAGCAGTTACCGTGGGGGGGCTTACTACGAGCAGTACTTC. This chain links TRBV6-5 with TRBJ2-7; tentatively, D is TRBD2 (7 bases). V was pared by 2 bases and J by 3 bases, with 14 bases between. Germline V CDR1 and CDR2: MNHEY, SVGAGI. This CDR3 spans 15 amino acids.

The J gene is TRBJ2-2, the V gene TRBV27; TRBD2 matches 11 bases. J gave up 5 bases and V 1 base, and 6 bases lay outside the gene matches. CDR1 is MNHEY and CDR2 is SMNVEV in the germline V gene (reference sequence). The CDR3 runs 17 residues. The CDR3 DNA sequence: TGTGCCAGCAGTTTATTTATACTAGCGGGGGAGACCGGGGAGCTGTTTTTT. It is translated as CASSLFILAGETGELFF.

The chain has TRBV6-1 and TRBJ2-5, with D possibly matching TRBD1 (5 bases). Matching the DNA end better, TRBJ2-7 makes the J call doubtful. The CDR3 totals 14 residues. The V gene's germline CDR1 is MNHNS and CDR2 SASEGT. CDR3 DNA: TGTGCCACCCTGACAGCTCGCGTGCCCTACGAGCAGTACTTC. It yields the protein CATLTARVPYEQYF.

Only one count was recorded for this clone. V gene TRBV27 combines with J gene TRBJ2-7; TRBD2 is a possible D gene (5 bases). The germline gives CDR1 MNHEY, CDR2 SMNVEV (reference sequence). The ends were cut back, 10 bases at V and 7 bases at J, with 17 bases in the middle. The CDR3 is 12 amino acids. This CDR3 is CATIPGLGEQYF. CDR3 DNA: TGTGCCACCATACCGGGGTTGGGTGAGCAGTACTTC.

The V gene is TRBV29-1, the J gene TRBJ2-5; a weak D match, TRBD2 (6 bases). V dropped 0 bases and J dropped 5 bases, with 10 bases sitting between them. The CDR3 length is 13 residues. Looked up from germline, CDR1 is SQVTM and CDR2 is ANQGSEA. CDR3 coding DNA: TGCAGCGTTGAAGATCGGGGGTGGGAGACCCAGTACTTC. It codes for CSVEDRGWETQYF.

The V and J genes are TRBV2 and TRBJ1-5; D gene uncertain. Germline lookup yields CDR1 SNHLY and CDR2 FYNNEI. The CDR3 contains 12 residues. Trimming took 6 bases from V and 6 from J, leaving 9 bases between them. The CDR3 bases are TGTGCCAGCAGGGGCACCAGTCAGCCCCAGCATTTT. Its translation: CASRGTSQPQHF.

This rearrangement joins TRBV6-1 to TRBJ1-4; no definite D call. This CDR3 comprises 12 residues. Germline V gene lookup returns CDR1 MNHNS and CDR2 SASEGT. V gave up 2 bases and J gave up 8 bases, with 6 bases separating them. The CDR3 protein is CASSESREKLFF. In DNA, the CDR3 is TGTGCCAGCAGTGAATCGCGCGAAAAACTGTTTTTT.